This T cell receptor (beta chain) was sequenced in a study of response to subunit inactivated influenza vaccine. General study results and limits: Authors suggested each seasonal influenza vaccination recruits few new T cells.

Each CDR3 protein gets one entry after TCRdb re-called the RT-PCR reads with MiXCR. This table holds about 700,000 distinct CDR3 sequences, 14% found once. CDR1 and CDR2 (germline): LGHNA, YSLEER. The CDR3 spans 16 residues. The V segment lost 2 bases and the J segment 5 bases; nucleotides outside the gene matches: 8. As for this clonotype: Its target is unknown.

The V gene is TRBV4-3, the J gene TRBJ1-5; 8 nucleotides agree with TRBD1. Sequenced here: PBMCs from blood, sampled 14 days before vaccination. This TCR derives from a man between 45 and 60 years old who received an inactivated influenza vaccine. CDR3 DNA: TGCGCCAGCAGCCAAACTTGGACAGGGTTGGATCAGCCCCAGCATTTT. Its protein product is CASSQTWTGLDQPQHF.